The 22 T cell receptor beta chains below were found in one sample sequenced in a study of cytomegalovirus exposure and HLA in healthy donors. 13 Jbeta primers and 60 Vbeta primers were used for the PCR. TCRdb's table, derived via immunoSEQ multiplex PCR, lists solely in-frame clones and lacks some. The sample is made up of 150,000 to 200,000 clones, and the top ten hold roughly 1.3% of it. Material: PBMCs. Receptor source: a woman aged 55-70 years in good health and CMV-seronegative.

The V gene is TRBV29-1, the J gene TRBJ1-2; 11 positions agree with TRBD1. Germline V gene data show CDR1 as SQVTM and CDR2 as ANQGSEA. V dropped 7 bases and J dropped 4; count of bases not matched to a gene: 8. The length of the CDR3 is 14 residues. The CDR3 loop reads CSGLGTGGGYGYTF. The CDR3 nucleotides read TGCAGCGGCCTCGGGACAGGGGGGGGCTATGGCTACACCTTC.

The V gene is TRBV5-6, the J gene TRBJ2-1, with 9 bases aligning to TRBD2. Germline CDR1 is SGHDT and CDR2 is YYEEEE. Trimming took 4 bases from V and 7 from J; bases not matched to a gene: 9. The CDR3 totals 15 residues. CDR3 region: CASSLGLAMRNEQFF. CDR3 DNA: TGTGCCAGCAGCCTAGGACTAGCGATGAGGAATGAGCAGTTCTTC.

The J gene is TRBJ2-1, the V gene TRBV13; 13 bases agree with TRBD2. The CDR3 is made up of 16 amino acids. V dropped 4 bases and J dropped 5; count of bases not matched to a gene: 5. From germline, CDR1 is PRHDT and CDR2 FYEKMQ (reference sequence). CDR3 in amino acids: CASSSAGLAGNNEQFF. CDR3 DNA: TGTGCCAGCAGCTCTGCGGGACTAGCGGGAAACAATGAGCAGTTCTTC.

This chain uses TRBV19 with TRBJ2-1; 8 nucleotides agree with TRBD2. Germline CDR1 LNHDA, CDR2 SQIVND (reference sequence). Trimming at V came to 3 bases and at J to 9 bases, leaving 13 bases not matched to a gene. The CDR3 contains 16 residues. The CDR3 region is CASSIRQREFWSEQFF. CDR3 DNA: TGTGCCAGTAGTATCAGACAGCGGGAGTTCTGGAGTGAGCAGTTCTTC.

V is TRBV23-1 and J is TRBJ1-3; 9 nucleotides align to TRBD1. TRBV23-1 is reported as an ORF; its role is uncertain. The CDR3 has 19 amino acids. V lost 2 bases and J lost 1; bases outside the gene matches: 12. CDR3 DNA sequence: TGCGCCAGCAGTCAAGGGCAGGTGGACAGGGGAATTTCTGGAAACACCATATATTTT. This sequence encodes CASSQGQVDRGISGNTIYF.

The chain carries TRBV27 and TRBJ2-7; TRBD2 aligns across 11 bases. The CDR3 extends over 13 amino acids. The V gene's germline CDR1 is MNHEY and CDR2 SMNVEV (reference sequence). With 6 bases clipped from V and 4 bases from J, the junction kept 2 bases outside the gene matches. The CDR3 coding sequence is TGTGCCAGCAGGGGACTAGCGGATTACGAGCAGTACTTC. It codes for CASRGLADYEQYF.

The genes are TRBV6-5 and TRBJ1-2; 7 bases line up with TRBD1. Per the germline V gene, CDR1 is MNHEY and CDR2 is SVGAGI. With 2 bases clipped from V and 8 bases from J, the junction kept 5 bases outside the gene matches. CDR3 length equals 13 residues. The CDR3 here is CASSYPDRVGYTF. Here the CDR3 DNA reads TGTGCCAGCAGTTACCCCGACAGGGTCGGCTACACCTTC.

The V gene is TRBV7-8, the J gene TRBJ2-7; D unresolved. This CDR3 has 14 amino acids. Trimming shortened V by 1 base and J by 3 bases, and 10 bases separated the two germline ends. CDR1 and CDR2 (germline): SGHVS, FQNEAQ. This chain's CDR3 is CASSLEAGNYEQYF. The CDR3 DNA reads TGTGCCAGCAGCTTAGAGGCAGGAAACTACGAGCAGTACTTC. Filled out from reference TRBV7-8 and TRBJ2-7, the complete variable domain reads GAGVSQSPRYKVAKRGQDVALRCDPISGHVSLFWYQQALGQGPEFLTYFQNEAQLDKSGLPSDRFFAERPEGSVSTLKIQRTQQEDSAVYLCASSLEAGNYEQYFGPGTRLTVT.

V usage is TRBV2 and J usage is TRBJ1-5, with D perhaps TRBD1 (5 bases). The germline gives CDR1 SNHLY, CDR2 FYNNEI. There are 15 residues in the CDR3. V was clipped by 7 bases and J by 3 bases, with 16 bases between them. For the CDR3, the DNA is TGTGCCAGCATGCACAGGTCGAGTTCCAATCAGCCCCAGCATTTT. Translating it yields CASMHRSSSNQPQHF.

On this clone itself: The sample has other DNA sequences that encode this CDR3 too. This chain joins TRBV9 and TRBJ2-3, with 9 positions matching TRBD2. Trimming took 0 bases from V and 6 from J; bases not matched to a gene: 5. Germline values: CDR1 SGDLS, CDR2 YYNGEE. This CDR3 is built from 15 residues. The CDR3 coding sequence is TGTGCCAGCAGCGTAGTGGGCGGGGGGGCCGATACGCAGTATTTT. It yields the protein CASSVVGGGADTQYF.

This chain uses TRBV7-9 with TRBJ2-5; 9 nucleotides agree with TRBD1. Germline V gives CDR1 SEHNR, CDR2 FQNEAQ (reference sequence). The CDR3 extends over 15 amino acids. The V gene end was trimmed by 1 base and the J gene end by 4 bases; junction bases not matched to a gene: 4. CDR3 residues: CASSLGDREGETQYF. In DNA form, the CDR3 reads TGTGCCAGCAGCTTAGGGGACAGGGAAGGAGAGACCCAGTACTTC.

This chain joins TRBV6-5 and TRBJ1-2, with a tentative D call TRBD1 (5 bases). Germline assignment: CDR1 MNHEY and CDR2 SVGAGI. This CDR3 has 12 residues. V shed 5 bases and J shed 6 bases, with 10 bases lying between them. CDR3 coding DNA: TGTGCCAGCAGTCCCGACAGAAATGGCTACACCTTC. This translates into CASSPDRNGYTF.

The rearrangement links TRBV14 to TRBJ2-7; 7 bases agree with TRBD1. CDR1 and CDR2 (germline): SGHDN, FVKESK. V was clipped by 6 bases and J by 2 bases; unmatched bases: 10. The length of the CDR3 is 15 residues. In nucleotides, the CDR3 is TGTGCCAGCAGGAAAACAGGGGCCCTGCCCTACGAGCAGTACTTC. It translates to CASRKTGALPYEQYF.

The chain combines TRBV5-1 with TRBJ1-1, with 9 bases aligning to TRBD1. The V gene end was trimmed by 6 bases and the J gene end by 6 bases; junction bases not matched to a gene: 9. CDR1 is SGHRS, CDR2 YFSETQ, per germline. This CDR3 is built from 14 residues. The CDR3 DNA sequence: TGCGCCAGCACCGGGACAGGGACGCGCGCTGAAGCTTTCTTT. Translated, it gives CASTGTGTRAEAFF.

The chain joins TRBV20-1 to TRBJ1-4; TRBD1 matches 8 bases. The germline V gene has CDR1 DFQATT and CDR2 SNEGSKA (reference sequence). Losses at the gene ends were 4 bases for V and 8 bases for J; bases not matched to a gene: 0. The CDR3 length is 11 residues. The CDR3 here is CSANRGEKLFF. The DNA of the CDR3 is TGCAGTGCTAACAGGGGGGAAAAACTGTTTTTT.

J is TRBJ1-1 and V is TRBV19, with TRBD1 identical over 7 bases. The germline gives CDR1 LNHDA, CDR2 SQIVND (reference sequence). The CDR3 contains 14 residues. Losses at the gene ends were 3 bases for V and 5 bases for J; bases not matched to a gene: 6. The CDR3 DNA follows: TGTGCCAGTAGTATGACAGGGAAACCGACTGAAGCTTTCTTT. Translated: CASSMTGKPTEAFF.

The chain joins TRBV27 to TRBJ2-1; TRBD1 matches 11 bases. This CDR3 region has 14 residues. V shed 3 bases and J 9 bases; nucleotides not matched to a gene: 4. The germline gives CDR1 MNHEY, CDR2 SMNVEV (reference sequence). The CDR3 protein is CASSFGQGASEQFF. CDR3 in DNA: TGTGCCAGCAGTTTCGGACAGGGGGCAAGTGAGCAGTTCTTC.

V usage is TRBV9 and J usage is TRBJ1-2; TRBD1 might be the D (5 bases). V shed 4 bases and J shed 0 bases, with 10 bases lying between them. There are 14 residues in the CDR3. Germline loops: CDR1 SGDLS, CDR2 YYNGEE. This CDR3 is CASSSQDSNYGYTF. The DNA of the CDR3 is TGTGCCAGCAGCTCACAGGATTCTAACTATGGCTACACCTTC.

The V and J genes are TRBV29-1 and TRBJ2-4; D remains ambiguous. Germline V gives CDR1 SQVTM, CDR2 ANQGSEA. Trimming cost V 7 bases and J 5 bases, with 12 bases left between them. CDR3 length: 12 residues. The CDR3 DNA reads TGCAGCGCCCGAAGGAGAGAAAACATTCAGTACTTC. Translated, it gives CSARRRENIQYF.

The V and J genes are TRBV5-4 and TRBJ1-2; a possible D gene is TRBD1 (6 bases). V lost 2 bases and J 3 bases, leaving 17 bases between the germline ends. Germline CDR1 and CDR2: SGHNT and YYREEE (reference sequence). The CDR3 consists of 16 residues. The CDR3 here is CASSFNSWGQDYGYTF. The CDR3 region has the DNA TGTGCCAGCAGCTTTAATAGCTGGGGGCAAGACTATGGCTACACCTTC.

About this clone itself: Additional DNA sequences in this sample encode the identical CDR3. The chain is built from TRBV29-1 and TRBJ2-6, with 7 positions matching TRBD1. The CDR3 contains 14 residues. Unmatched junction bases numbered 1, after V lost 5 bases and J lost 0 bases. Per the germline V gene, CDR1 is SQVTM and CDR2 is ANQGSEA. CDR3 sequence (DNA): TGCAGCGTTAGGACAGGCTCTGGGGCCAACGTCCTGACTTTC. As protein: CSVRTGSGANVLTF.

The chain joins TRBV5-4 to TRBJ2-6, with TRBD1 matching over 7 bases. This CDR3 has 17 amino acids. Germline lookup yields CDR1 SGHNT and CDR2 YYREEE (reference sequence). V dropped 0 bases and J dropped 0; count of bases not matched to a gene: 3. CDR3 protein: CASSLVGQSSGANVLTF. CDR3 coding DNA: TGTGCCAGCAGCTTGGTGGGACAGAGCTCTGGGGCCAACGTCCTGACTTTC.